The 23 T cell receptor beta chains presented below share a single source sample, sequenced in a study of blood T cells in healthy people across ages. Alongside a J-beta primer mix, a sample-barcoded 5' primer served in a second PCR lasting about 7 to 11 cycles. TCRdb called the 5' RACE reads again in MiXCR, with one record for every CDR3 protein. The sample has 1.5 million to 2 million distinct CDR3 sequences; under 30% are singletons. The sequenced sample consisted of blood. These TCRs come from a woman in her twenties or thirties in good health.

This clonotype was seen a few times. J is TRBJ2-7 and V is TRBV29-1, with TRBD1 matching over 7 bases. V was clipped by 0 bases and J by 2 bases; unmatched bases: 1. CDR1 and CDR2 (germline): SQVTM, ANQGSEA. The CDR3 contains 13 residues. The CDR3 bases are TGCAGCGTTGAAGAACAGGGGACCTACGAGCAGTACTTC. Protein product: CSVEEQGTYEQYF.

Comment on this clonotype: At one of its ends the junction is not consistent with the germline gene, which may arise from a read error. This chain links TRBV10-2 with TRBJ2-7, with no clear D. Looked up from germline, CDR1 is WSHSY and CDR2 is SAAADI. This CDR3 comprises 12 residues. This chain's CDR3 is CAGPGSSCEQYF. CDR3 coding DNA: TGCGCCGGGCCTGGAAGCTCCTGCGAGCAGTACTTC.

V gene TRBV19 combines with J gene TRBJ1-5, with 7 bases that match TRBD1. Looked up from germline, CDR1 is LNHDA and CDR2 is SQIVND (reference sequence). Trimming removed 4 bases from V and 13 bases from J; junction bases left unmatched: 16. This CDR3 has 15 residues. The chain's CDR3 is CASSTQQGPYPQQHF. The CDR3 nucleotides are TGTGCCAGTAGTACCCAACAGGGGCCGTACCCCCAACAGCATTTT.

This clonotype was counted a single time. A much larger clone differs by one base, so this may be a read error. The V gene is TRBV9, the J gene TRBJ2-5; 9 positions match TRBD2. The CDR3 spans 14 residues. V was clipped by 0 bases and J by 11 bases; unmatched bases: 8. In germline, CDR1 is SGDLS, CDR2 YYNGEE. The CDR3 region has the DNA TGTGCCAGCAGCGTAGGGGCTAGCGGGGATGAGCAGTACTTC. Encoded protein: CASSVGASGDEQYF.

This clonotype appeared a few times. The chain recombines TRBV12-3 or TRBV12-4 with TRBJ2-3; 7 positions agree with TRBD1. The CDR3 runs 15 residues. Trimming at V came to 9 bases and at J to 0 bases, leaving 9 bases not matched to a gene. Here the CDR3 reads CASHTGQHSTDTQYF. CDR3 DNA sequence: TGTGCCAGTCATACGGGACAGCATAGCACAGATACGCAGTATTTT.

This sequence joins TRBV7-9 and TRBJ1-4; D is unclear. The V end was cut by 3 bases, the J end by 0 bases, with 8 bases between. The CDR3 totals 15 residues. The V gene's germline CDR1 is SEHNR and CDR2 FQNEAQ (reference sequence). The CDR3 DNA follows: TGTGCCAGCAGCTTCGTCAGTACAACTAATGAAAAACTGTTTTTT. Amino acid sequence: CASSFVSTTNEKLFF.

This clonotype was seen a few times. J is TRBJ2-5 and V is TRBV7-2, with TRBD2 matching 10 bases. The CDR3 length is 17 residues. Trimming cost V 3 bases and J 5 bases; bases outside gene matches: 12. In germline, CDR1 is SGHTA, CDR2 FQGNSA. The CDR3 nucleotides read TGTGCCAGCAGCTTTAGGAGCGGGGGGGGGACCTGGGAGACCCAGTACTTC. Protein: CASSFRSGGGTWETQYF.

In this sample, this clonotype turned up many times. The chain links TRBV7-9 to TRBJ2-7; 7 positions match TRBD1. V shed 2 bases and J 12 bases; nucleotides not matched to a gene: 7. Germline V CDR1 and CDR2: SEHNR, FQNEAQ (reference sequence). The CDR3 runs to 12 residues. The CDR3 bases are TGTGCCAGCAGCTTACAAGGACAGGAGGCGTACTTC. Protein sequence: CASSLQGQEAYF.

The V and J genes are TRBV9 and TRBJ2-1; the match to TRBD2 covers 10 bases. Germline CDR1 is SGDLS and CDR2 is YYNGEE. Germline trimming cut 4 bases from V and 10 bases from J; bases unmatched to any gene: 11. CDR3 length equals 15 residues. CDR3 sequence: CASSTGLARLGEQFF. As DNA, the CDR3 is TGTGCCAGCAGCACGGGACTAGCGAGACTTGGAGAGCAGTTCTTC.

V usage is TRBV19 and J usage is TRBJ2-7; TRBD2 agrees at 10 bases. CDR1 LNHDA and CDR2 SQIVND come from the germline V gene (reference sequence). The CDR3 has 18 amino acids. V lost 8 bases and J lost 2; bases outside the gene matches: 18. The DNA of the CDR3 is TGTGCCAGTTCCTCTAGCGGGAGTTCTTTCGCGGTAACCTACGAGCAGTACTTC. Translated: CASSSSGSSFAVTYEQYF.

J is TRBJ2-5 and V is TRBV5-1; 8 bases are a match to TRBD2. Trimming removed 3 bases from V and 5 bases from J; junction bases left unmatched: 15. The CDR3 runs to 17 residues. CDR1 and CDR2 (germline): SGHRS, YFSETQ. Written as DNA, the CDR3 is TGCGCCAGCAGCTACCCTGGAAGAGCGGGAGAACGGGAGACCCAGTACTTC. Amino acids: CASSYPGRAGERETQYF.

Ten or more counts support this clonotype. The rearrangement uses TRBV10-3 and TRBJ2-5; D tentatively reads TRBD1 or TRBD2 (5 bases each). CDR1 is ENHRY and CDR2 is SYGVKD in the germline V gene. The CDR3 has 16 residues. V gave up 3 bases and J gave up 5 bases, with 19 bases separating them. The CDR3 coding sequence is TGTGCCATCAGTGATTGGGGGAGTGGCCCCCGGGAGACCCAGTACTTC. Its translation: CAISDWGSGPRETQYF.

The CDR3 region is CASSDRGTGVDIQYF. CDR3 DNA: TGTGCCAGCAGTGACAGGGGGACAGGGGTGGACATTCAGTACTTC. The chain recombines TRBV2 with TRBJ2-4; TRBD1 matches at 10 bases. Germline loops: CDR1 SNHLY, CDR2 FYNNEI. The CDR3 spans 15 residues. The ends lost 3 bases at V and 8 bases at J; junction bases unmatched: 7.

The chain links TRBV6-5 to TRBJ2-5; D unclear. The CDR3 runs to 14 residues. Germline CDR1 and CDR2: MNHEY and SVGAGI. The germline V and J ends were trimmed by 4 bases and 4 bases, with 13 bases remaining between them. The CDR3 DNA sequence: TGTGCCAGCAGTTTTTTGGGGATGCGAGAGACCCAGTACTTC. This translates into CASSFLGMRETQYF.

The chain couples TRBV5-1 to TRBJ2-7, with D unclear. V was shortened by 3 bases and J by 0 bases, with 10 bases between the two germline ends. Germline CDR1 and CDR2: SGHRS and YFSETQ. The CDR3 has 14 residues. DNA for the CDR3: TGCGCCAGCAGCTACGAGATTTCCTCCTACGAGCAGTACTTC. It translates to CASSYEISSYEQYF.

The rearrangement links TRBV27 to TRBJ2-7, with D possibly being TRBD2 (5 bases). The CDR3 is 12 residues long. Germline CDR1 is MNHEY and CDR2 is SMNVEV (reference sequence). The V and J ends lost 6 bases and 4 bases respectively, with 10 bases between them. CDR3 loop: CASRRTQYEQYF. DNA of the CDR3: TGTGCCAGCAGGAGGACTCAGTACGAGCAGTACTTC.

As regards this clonotype: This may be a read error, as it is one base from a much larger clone. Here the CDR3 DNA reads TGTGCCAGCCGCCCTAGCGGGGGGGTTGGGGACGAGACCCAGTACTTC. It translates to CASRPSGGVGDETQYF. The V call is TRBV11-2, the J call TRBJ2-5; TRBD2 agrees at 12 bases. Trimming removed 8 bases from V and 5 bases from J; junction bases left unmatched: 12. The germline gives CDR1 SGHAT, CDR2 FQNNGV. The CDR3 is 16 residues long.

This clonotype was observed many times. V usage is TRBV7-2 and J usage is TRBJ2-7, with a tentative D call TRBD2 (5 bases). The germline V gene encodes CDR1 SGHTA and CDR2 FQGNSA. This CDR3 is built from 15 residues. Trimming pared 1 base from V and 0 bases from J, leaving 10 bases between. DNA of the CDR3: TGTGCCAGCAGCTTAGACGGCGGGCGCTCCTACGAGCAGTACTTC. This codes for CASSLDGGRSYEQYF.

The chain employs TRBV6-1 and TRBJ2-5; a possible D gene is TRBD1 (7 bases). This CDR3 is built from 14 residues. Trimming pared 7 bases from V and 5 bases from J, leaving 17 bases between. The germline V gene encodes CDR1 MNHNS and CDR2 SASEGT. CDR3 protein: CASNLKTGRETQYF. The CDR3 DNA is TGTGCCAGCAATCTCAAGACAGGGAGGGAGACCCAGTACTTC.

V is TRBV4-1 and J is TRBJ1-2; no firm D call. The V end lost 3 bases, the J end lost 2 bases, and 13 bases lay between the germline ends. The V gene's germline CDR1 is MGHRA and CDR2 YSYEKL. This CDR3 region has 15 residues. The CDR3 region is CASSHNFDGNYGYTF. CDR3 nucleotide sequence: TGCGCCAGCAGCCATAATTTCGACGGCAACTATGGCTACACCTTC.

V usage is TRBV20-1 and J usage is TRBJ2-1; 9 bases match TRBD2. The CDR3 consists of 20 residues. V lost 0 bases to trimming and J lost 0 bases; unmatched junction nucleotides: 15. Germline V gives CDR1 DFQATT, CDR2 SNEGSKA (reference sequence). The chain's CDR3 is CSARDSGLAGKSSSYNEQFF. The CDR3 DNA reads as TGCAGTGCTAGAGATAGCGGCCTAGCGGGGAAATCCAGCTCCTACAATGAGCAGTTCTTC.

This chain joins TRBV7-8 and TRBJ2-2; tentatively, D is TRBD1 or TRBD2 (5 bases each). Between the trimmed V and J ends, which lost 4 bases and 6 bases, there was a span of 12 bases. This CDR3 has 14 amino acids. Germline CDR1 and CDR2: SGHVS and FQNEAQ. The CDR3 coding sequence is TGTGCCAGCAGCTACGGACACGGGGCCGGGGAGCTGTTTTTT. It encodes CASSYGHGAGELFF.

This clonotype has more than one count but fewer than ten. The CDR3 nucleotides are TGTGCCAGCAGTTTAGGCCCGGCAGGCTACAATGAGCAGTTCTTC. It translates to CASSLGPAGYNEQFF. The V and J genes are TRBV12-3 or TRBV12-4 and TRBJ2-1; D not resolved. The CDR3 runs 15 residues. V was trimmed by 1 base and J by 3 bases, leaving 10 bases between them.